This T cell receptor beta chain was obtained from a study of T cell clusters in autoimmune cytopenias. By frequency, this clonotype is medium-sized. Its matching antigen is unknown. TRB was amplified from roughly 250 ng of peripheral blood genomic DNA per sample. Study-level points and caveats: TRB repertoire shifts in secondary cytopenia and chronic lymphocytic leukemia mostly reflected lymphoma, not autoimmunity.

TRB was amplified by touch-down multiplex PCR, primer pools A and B combined. TCRdb reworked the multiplex PCR reads into one entry per CDR3 protein, no DNA. This sample carries roughly 8,000 distinct CDR3 sequences, with roughly 30% going to the ten biggest clones. The V gene's germline CDR1 is MNHEY and CDR2 SVGAGI. CDR3 size: 13 residues. These data were likewise used in another study, on T cell repertoires in aging, cancer and after chemotherapy. From that second work: About 10 million TCR reads made up the full dataset. Age-matched healthy donors had significantly more diverse, less clonal blood TCR repertoires than untreated cancer patients. Loss of evenness, beyond lost richness, contributed to age-related TCR diversity decline in cancer patients.

The sequence was collected from a human donor with an autoimmune cytopenia or autoimmune hepatitis (not recorded which). V gene TRBV6-5 combines with J gene TRBJ1-1; TCRdb outputs TRBD1, but without DNA this stays unchecked. Sequencing was carried out using peripheral blood. CDR3 region: CASSSGTGAEAFF.